These 30 T cell receptor beta chains share one sample of origin, sequenced in a study of shared clonotypes between healthy human individuals. Only in-frame clones appear in the TCRdb table, and some are missing; sequencing was by immunoSEQ multiplex PCR. The data contain about 1 million clones, under 80% of them singletons. Material for sequencing was memory CD4+ T cells sorted from blood. Specified subset: CD45RA-negative fraction. The source is a man aged 18 to 30 in good health.

The rearrangement joins TRBV27 to TRBJ1-5; tentatively, D is TRBD1 (6 bases). The CDR3 length is 15 residues. With 0 bases removed from V and 7 bases from J, the gap between germline ends came to 13 bases. Germline assignment: CDR1 MNHEY and CDR2 SMNVEV (reference sequence). CDR3 loop: CASSLSQGGGQPQHF. The CDR3 coding sequence is TGTGCCAGCAGTTTATCACAGGGCGGGGGGCAGCCCCAGCATTTT.

The genes are TRBV5-4 and TRBJ2-5; 8 bases fit TRBD2. With 4 bases clipped from V and 4 bases from J, the junction kept 6 bases outside the gene matches. In germline, CDR1 is SGHNT, CDR2 YYREEE (reference sequence). This CDR3 region has 14 residues. The CDR3 nucleotides are TGTGCCAGCAGCCCTATAGCGGGAACAGAGACCCAGTACTTC. Translating gives CASSPIAGTETQYF.

The V gene is TRBV29-1, the J gene TRBJ2-7, with TRBD2 as a possible D gene (6 bases). Germline V gene lookup returns CDR1 SQVTM and CDR2 ANQGSEA. The CDR3 totals 12 residues. With 7 bases removed from V and 5 bases from J, the gap between germline ends came to 15 bases. CDR3 region: CSGGGLGDEQYF. The CDR3 DNA follows: TGCAGCGGTGGAGGGTTAGGGGACGAGCAGTACTTC.

The chain has TRBV25-1 and TRBJ2-1; 7 bases fit TRBD2. The ends lost 6 bases at V and 5 bases at J; junction bases unmatched: 10. This CDR3 contains 15 residues. Germline CDR1 and CDR2: MGHDK and SYGVNS. The CDR3 here is CASRALSGDHNEQFF. The CDR3 coding sequence is TGTGCCAGCAGGGCGTTGAGCGGGGATCACAATGAGCAGTTCTTC.

The genes are TRBV18 and TRBJ1-2; TRBD1 agrees at 8 bases. The length of the CDR3 is 15 residues. The J segment lost 3 bases and the V segment lost 3 bases, leaving 6 bases of the junction unmatched. CDR1 is KGHSH, CDR2 LQKENI, per germline. This chain's CDR3 is CASSPSGTGYYGYTF. The CDR3 DNA reads TGTGCCAGCTCACCCTCCGGGACAGGTTACTATGGCTACACCTTC.

This chain uses TRBV27 with TRBJ1-1; TRBD1 might be the D (5 bases). Germline V CDR1 and CDR2: MNHEY, SMNVEV (reference sequence). The germline V and J ends were trimmed by 5 bases and 0 bases, with 13 bases remaining between them. This CDR3 contains 15 residues. The CDR3 loop reads CASSPRGGMNTEAFF. The CDR3 nucleotides are TGTGCCAGCAGTCCCCGGGGGGGAATGAACACTGAAGCTTTCTTT.

This clone appeared many times. The chain is built from TRBV7-9 and TRBJ2-7; D is perhaps TRBD2 (5 bases). Trimming took off 1 base at V and 0 bases at J, with 10 bases between the two ends. This CDR3 is built from 15 residues. CDR1 and CDR2 (germline): SEHNR, FQNEAQ (reference sequence). CDR3 sequence reads: CASSLGEGNSYEQYF. DNA for the CDR3: TGTGCCAGCAGCTTAGGAGAGGGTAACTCCTACGAGCAGTACTTC. Full variable domain (rest looked up from reference TRBV7-9 and TRBJ2-7): DTGVSQNPRHKITKRGQNVTFRCDPISEHNRLYWYRQTLGQGPEFLTYFQNEAQLEKSRLLSDRFSAERPKGSFSTLEIQRTEQGDSAMYLCASSLGEGNSYEQYFGPGTRLTVT.

V gene TRBV28 combines with J gene TRBJ1-6; TRBD1 aligns across 7 bases. The CDR3 has 14 residues. Trimming at V came to 6 bases and at J to 10 bases, leaving 9 bases not matched to a gene. Germline CDR1 and CDR2: MDHEN and SYDVKM. This CDR3 is CASRTRQGGSPLHF. DNA of the CDR3: TGTGCCAGCAGGACCAGACAGGGCGGCTCACCCCTCCACTTT. Filled out from reference TRBV28 and TRBJ1-6, the complete variable domain reads DVKVTQSSRYLVKRTGEKVFLECVQDMDHENMFWYRQDPGLGLRLIYFSYDVKMKEKGDIPEGYSVSREKKERFSLILESASTNQTSMYLCASRTRQGGSPLHFGNGTRLTVT.

In its sample, this clone was seen a few times. J is TRBJ1-1 and V is TRBV7-2; D might be TRBD1 (5 bases). CDR1 is SGHTA and CDR2 is FQGNSA in the germline V gene. CDR3 length equals 13 residues. The ends were cut back, 5 bases at V and 1 base at J, with 8 bases in the middle. The CDR3 nucleotides read TGTGCCAGCAGCGAGCAGGGGAACACTGAAGCTTTCTTT. It specifies CASSEQGNTEAFF.

The chain has TRBV6-6 and TRBJ1-1; a weak D match, TRBD1 (6 bases). CDR1 MNHNY and CDR2 SVGAGI come from the germline V gene (reference sequence). This CDR3 comprises 13 residues. V lost 7 bases, J lost 4 bases, and 13 bases lay in between. The chain's CDR3 is CASNTGSRTEAFF. The CDR3 DNA reads as TGTGCCAGCAATACAGGGAGTCGCACTGAAGCTTTCTTT.

The chain employs TRBV4-3 and TRBJ2-3; 14 bases line up with TRBD2. The length of the CDR3 is 18 residues. Per the germline V gene, CDR1 is LGHNA and CDR2 is YSLEER. The V segment lost 2 bases and the J segment 6 bases; nucleotides outside the gene matches: 10. CDR3 protein: CASSQNPGTSGRGDTQYF. The DNA of the CDR3 is TGCGCCAGCAGCCAAAACCCCGGGACTAGCGGGAGAGGGGATACGCAGTATTTT.

This chain links TRBV6-5 with TRBJ1-4, with D perhaps TRBD1 (5 bases). The CDR3 totals 13 residues. Deletions cut 5 bases from V and 8 bases from J, with 12 bases between. CDR1 and CDR2 from the germline V gene are MNHEY and SVGAGI. CDR3 amino acids: CASSPREGEKLFF. The CDR3 bases are TGTGCCAGCAGTCCCAGGGAAGGCGAAAAACTGTTTTTT.

The chain links TRBV6-5 to TRBJ2-7; TRBD2 aligns across 12 bases. The CDR3 consists of 16 residues. Trimming took 0 bases from V and 4 from J; bases not matched to a gene: 4. The germline gives CDR1 MNHEY, CDR2 SVGAGI. CDR3 loop: CASSYSGTSGGYEQYF. The CDR3 DNA reads TGTGCCAGCAGTTACTCGGGAACTAGCGGGGGGTACGAGCAGTACTTC.

This chain links TRBV11-2 with TRBJ2-1, with D maybe TRBD2 (6 bases). The CDR3 consists of 13 residues. The V end was cut by 3 bases, the J end by 7 bases, with 10 bases between. From germline, CDR1 is SGHAT and CDR2 FQNNGV. CDR3 loop: CASSFRDFNEQFF. CDR3 bases: TGTGCCAGCAGCTTCCGGGACTTTAATGAGCAGTTCTTC.

This clone was detected a few times. The V call is TRBV7-9, the J call TRBJ2-1, with 7 positions matching TRBD2. The CDR3 is 16 residues long. CDR1 is SEHNR and CDR2 is FQNEAQ in the germline V gene (reference sequence). The junction had 6 bases not matched to a gene; V was cut back by 4 bases and J by 0 bases. The CDR3 protein is CASSSIGEGSYNEQFF. The CDR3 DNA reads TGTGCCAGCAGCTCGATCGGGGAGGGCTCCTACAATGAGCAGTTCTTC.

This clone was recorded a few times. This sequence joins TRBV29-1 and TRBJ1-2; the match to TRBD1 covers 9 bases. The CDR3 is 16 residues long. Germline CDR1 is SQVTM and CDR2 is ANQGSEA. After removal of 6 bases from V and 0 bases from J, the junction contained 11 bases not matched to a gene. CDR3 amino acids: CSVTGTGHTPNYGYTF. The CDR3 nucleotides are TGCAGCGTAACCGGGACAGGGCATACCCCTAACTATGGCTACACCTTC.

This clone was detected once. This rearrangement joins TRBV28 to TRBJ1-3, with D unclear. The CDR3 is 12 amino acids. Trimming stripped 5 bases from V and 0 bases from J, with 2 bases between. In germline, CDR1 is MDHEN, CDR2 SYDVKM. CDR3 residues: CASSGSGNTIYF. CDR3 nucleotide sequence: TGTGCCAGCAGTGGCTCTGGAAACACCATATATTTT.

The gene calls are TRBV5-1 and TRBJ1-1; TRBD1 matches 8 bases. The trim removed 2 bases at V and 4 bases at J, leaving 4 bases unmatched. Germline CDR1 reads SGHRS; CDR2 reads YFSETQ. The CDR3 consists of 14 residues. Here the CDR3 reads CASSLQGGATEAFF. CDR3 bases: TGCGCCAGCAGCTTACAGGGGGGTGCCACTGAAGCTTTCTTT.

This chain links TRBV12-5 with TRBJ2-5; no reliable D call. Per germline, CDR1 LGHNT and CDR2 FRNRAP. The CDR3 totals 13 residues. Trimming removed 6 bases at V and 0 bases at J, with 8 bases between. In DNA, the CDR3 is TGTGCTAGTGGGCCCGACTACCAAGAGACCCAGTACTTC. Its protein is CASGPDYQETQYF.

The rearrangement links TRBV5-6 to TRBJ2-4; 9 bases agree with TRBD2. Germline-derived CDR1 and CDR2 are SGHDT and YYEEEE. The CDR3 is made up of 16 amino acids. V shed 3 bases, J shed 1 base, and the junction held 5 bases outside the gene matches. The CDR3 nucleotides are TGTGCCAGCAGCTCCGCGGGAGGGGTGGCCAAAAACATTCAGTACTTC. This sequence encodes CASSSAGGVAKNIQYF.

The chain links TRBV4-3 to TRBJ2-1, with D perhaps TRBD2 (7 bases). V was clipped by 3 bases and J by 10 bases, with 22 bases between them. There are 16 residues in the CDR3. Per germline, CDR1 LGHNA and CDR2 YSLEER. The CDR3 reads CASSQGGGVVAYEQFF. DNA of the CDR3: TGCGCCAGCAGCCAGGGGGGGGGCGTGGTAGCGTACGAGCAGTTCTTC.

V is TRBV2 and J is TRBJ2-1; 10 bases fit TRBD2. V lost 2 bases to trimming and J lost 8 bases; unmatched junction nucleotides: 9. Germline V gene lookup returns CDR1 SNHLY and CDR2 FYNNEI. The CDR3 loop spans 16 amino acids. The CDR3 loop is CASSEMLLAGGDEQFF. The CDR3 DNA reads TGTGCCAGCAGTGAAATGTTGTTAGCGGGAGGCGATGAGCAGTTCTTC.

The V gene is TRBV11-2, the J gene TRBJ2-1; TRBD2 aligns across 7 bases. Germline values: CDR1 SGHAT, CDR2 FQNNGV. The length of the CDR3 is 15 residues. V lost 8 bases and J lost 3; bases outside the gene matches: 10. The chain's CDR3 is CASAPPGLLYNEQFF. The DNA of the CDR3 is TGTGCCAGCGCCCCCCCGGGACTACTCTACAATGAGCAGTTCTTC.

This chain connects TRBV5-6 to TRBJ2-1; 7 positions match TRBD1. The CDR3 totals 16 residues. The V gene end was trimmed by 4 bases and the J gene end by 0 bases; junction bases not matched to a gene: 7. Germline CDR1 and CDR2: SGHDT and YYEEEE. In nucleotides, the CDR3 is TGTGCCAGCAGCCGACCGACAGGGATCTCCTACAATGAGCAGTTCTTC. As protein: CASSRPTGISYNEQFF.

The table lists this clone with a few counts. V is TRBV27 and J is TRBJ1-5; possible D gene TRBD1, 5 bases. CDR1 is MNHEY and CDR2 is SMNVEV in the germline V gene (reference sequence). The V end lost 3 bases, the J end lost 7 bases, and 13 bases lay between the germline ends. This CDR3 spans 14 amino acids. DNA of the CDR3: TGTGCCAGCAGTTTCGGGGGGGAGGACCAGCCCCAGCATTTT. Protein: CASSFGGEDQPQHF.

The genes are TRBV5-1 and TRBJ2-7, with TRBD1 as a possible D gene (5 bases). This CDR3 has 15 residues. V dropped 4 bases and J dropped 2 bases, with 16 bases sitting between them. From germline, CDR1 is SGHRS and CDR2 YFSETQ. The CDR3 region has the DNA TGCGCCAGCAGCCCCACAGTGGGGCCAACCTACGAGCAGTACTTC. It codes for CASSPTVGPTYEQYF.

V usage is TRBV9 and J usage is TRBJ1-5, with a weak D call TRBD1 (5 bases). Trimming removed 2 bases at V and 1 base at J, with 10 bases between. CDR1 is SGDLS and CDR2 is YYNGEE in the germline V gene. The CDR3 has 15 residues. The CDR3 DNA reads TGTGCCAGCAGCGTGGGGCCTGGGAGCAATCAGCCCCAGCATTTT. This sequence encodes CASSVGPGSNQPQHF.

About this clone: The same CDR3 can be traced to other DNA sequences in this sample. This CDR3 reads CASSPGGNQPQHF. In nucleotides, the CDR3 is TGCGCCAGCAGCCCCGGGGGCAATCAGCCCCAGCATTTT. The chain couples TRBV5-1 to TRBJ1-5; D is uncertain. Between the trimmed V and J ends, which lost 4 bases and 2 bases, there was a span of 7 bases. This CDR3 has 13 residues. The germline V gene encodes CDR1 SGHRS and CDR2 YFSETQ.

V gene TRBV7-9 combines with J gene TRBJ1-3; the D gene is possibly TRBD1 (6 bases). The CDR3 consists of 14 residues. V lost 5 bases to trimming and J lost 4 bases, with 12 bases between them. Germline values: CDR1 SEHNR, CDR2 FQNEAQ (reference sequence). The CDR3 DNA sequence: TGTGCCAGCAGCGTAACAGGGACAGGAAACACCATATATTTT. Protein product: CASSVTGTGNTIYF.

V and J are TRBV5-1 and TRBJ2-3; 10 nucleotides match TRBD2. Germline values: CDR1 SGHRS, CDR2 YFSETQ. V shed 1 base, J shed 4 bases, and the junction held 6 bases outside the gene matches. This CDR3 has 16 residues. CDR3 residues: CASSLTSGIGADTQYF. The CDR3 nucleotides read TGCGCCAGCAGCTTGACTAGCGGGATAGGTGCAGATACGCAGTATTTT. Full variable domain (missing parts from reference TRBV5-1 and TRBJ2-3): KAGVTQTPRYLIKTRGQQVTLSCSPISGHRSVSWYQQTPGQGLQFLFEYFSETQRNKGNFPGRFSGRQFSNSRSEMNVSTLELGDSALYLCASSLTSGIGADTQYFGPGTRLTVL.